The 23 T cell receptor beta chains below come from one sample, sequenced in a study of T-cell memory formation after mild COVID-19. TCRdb reprocessed the 5' RACE reads with MiXCR, giving one entry per CDR3 protein. The sample lists 150,000 to 200,000 distinct CDR3 sequences; about 14% were seen once. Material for sequencing was PBMCs or a T cell subset sorted from them (not recorded which). All receptors derive from an adult woman who had mild COVID-19 (a few samples of this study predate the infection). Cell type and time point are not known.

This clonotype was seen more than once but under ten times. V usage is TRBV5-5 and J usage is TRBJ1-2; 9 bases agree with TRBD1. Germline CDR1 reads SGHKS; CDR2 reads YYEKEE (reference sequence). This CDR3 comprises 16 residues. V trimming: 1 base; J trimming: 8 bases; junction bases outside the gene matches: 12. The chain's CDR3 is CASSLYLRDRARGYTF. DNA of the CDR3: TGTGCCAGCAGCTTGTATCTCAGGGACAGGGCCAGGGGCTACACCTTC.

This clonotype turned up a few times. The rearrangement joins TRBV3-1 to TRBJ2-7; maybe TRBD1 (5 bases). There are 14 residues in the CDR3. Deletions cut 0 bases from V and 7 bases from J, with 13 bases between. Germline assignment: CDR1 LGHDT and CDR2 YNNKEL (reference sequence). DNA of the CDR3: TGTGCCAGCAGCCAAGAAGGGGCTCGCCGGGAGCAGTACTTC. Amino acid sequence: CASSQEGARREQYF.

V usage is TRBV19 and J usage is TRBJ2-2; D might be TRBD1 (6 bases). Per germline, CDR1 LNHDA and CDR2 SQIVND (reference sequence). This CDR3 is 17 amino acids long. Trimming removed 3 bases at V and 4 bases at J, with 18 bases between. CDR3: CASSISGTQGTTGELFF. CDR3 DNA: TGTGCCAGTAGTATTTCCGGGACCCAGGGGACCACCGGGGAGCTGTTTTTT.

V is TRBV12-3 or TRBV12-4 and J is TRBJ2-1; 10 bases fit TRBD1. The CDR3 contains 15 residues. The V and J ends lost 5 bases and 6 bases, in that order; junction bases with no gene match: 7. The CDR3 DNA is TGTGCCAGCAGTCCCCGGGACAGGGGCGGCAATGAGCAGTTCTTC. Translation gives CASSPRDRGGNEQFF.

This clonotype has at least ten counts. CDR3 bases: TGCGCCAGCCGGAATGGGTTGGGTAGCCTACCAATCGGCTCCTACAATGAGCAGTTCTTC. Its protein is CASRNGLGSLPIGSYNEQFF. The rearrangement joins TRBV5-1 to TRBJ2-1; unclear D gene. Germline V lookup: CDR1 SGHRS, CDR2 YFSETQ. CDR3 length: 20 residues. The V end lost 7 bases, the J end lost 0 bases, and 29 bases lay between the germline ends.

This chain uses TRBV12-3 or TRBV12-4 with TRBJ2-7, with a possible D match to TRBD2 (5 bases). V was pared by 7 bases and J by 5 bases, with 15 bases between. The CDR3 runs to 13 residues. This chain's CDR3 is CASKLGGRNEQYF. In DNA form, the CDR3 reads TGTGCCAGCAAGTTGGGCGGGCGGAACGAGCAGTACTTC.

The J gene is TRBJ2-1, the V gene TRBV5-1, with 8 bases that match TRBD2. The germline CDR1 and CDR2 sequences are SGHRS and YFSETQ. Trimming cost V 3 bases and J 6 bases; bases outside gene matches: 8. The CDR3 totals 15 residues. CDR3 sequence reads: CASSSGSGLVNEQFF. The CDR3 nucleotides are TGCGCCAGCAGCTCAGGATCGGGACTAGTCAATGAGCAGTTCTTC.

This clonotype was observed a few times. The rearrangement uses TRBV12-3 or TRBV12-4 and TRBJ2-5, with D perhaps TRBD2 (6 bases). This CDR3 spans 14 amino acids. The V and J ends lost 2 bases and 5 bases respectively, with 12 bases between them. The CDR3 nucleotides read TGTGCCAGCAGTTTATCCGGGGGTTGGGAGACCCAGTACTTC. Its translation is CASSLSGGWETQYF.

This clonotype occurred a few times. The chain uses TRBV4-1 and TRBJ2-2, with D unclear. There are 13 residues in the CDR3. The germline V gene has CDR1 MGHRA and CDR2 YSYEKL. Trimming removed 1 base from V and 6 bases from J, with 6 bases in between. CDR3 in amino acids: CASSQGPAGELFF. The CDR3 region has the DNA TGCGCCAGCAGCCAAGGTCCGGCCGGGGAGCTGTTTTTT.

This clonotype was seen more than once but under ten times. The rearrangement links TRBV2 to TRBJ2-1, with D hard to call. Trimming shortened V by 5 bases and J by 8 bases, and 13 bases separated the two germline ends. The CDR3 is 13 residues long. Germline V gives CDR1 SNHLY, CDR2 FYNNEI. DNA for the CDR3: TGTGCCAGCAGTCCGGTCACCCCCTATGAGCAGTTCTTC. Its translation is CASSPVTPYEQFF. The full variable domain, with the rest looked up from reference TRBV2 and TRBJ2-1, is EPEVTQTPSHQVTQMGQEVILRCVPISNHLYFYWYRQILGQKVEFLVSFYNNEISEKSEIFDDQFSVERPDGSNFTLKIRSTKLEDSAMYFCASSPVTPYEQFFGPGTRLTVL.

The chain joins TRBV18 to TRBJ2-2; D is ambiguous. This CDR3 spans 13 amino acids. The germline V gene encodes CDR1 KGHSH and CDR2 LQKENI. The germline V and J ends were trimmed by 2 bases and 3 bases, with 4 bases remaining between them. The CDR3 DNA follows: TGTGCCAGCTCACCATCAGACACCGGGGAGCTGTTTTTT. Its protein is CASSPSDTGELFF.

This chain joins TRBV2 and TRBJ2-3, with 9 bases fitting TRBD2. This CDR3 is 15 amino acids long. V lost 4 bases to trimming and J lost 5 bases; unmatched junction nucleotides: 7. Germline CDR1 SNHLY, CDR2 FYNNEI. The CDR3 here is CASSGLAGLVDTQYF. The CDR3, as DNA: TGTGCCAGCAGTGGTCTAGCGGGATTGGTAGATACGCAGTATTTT.

The chain is built from TRBV4-3 and TRBJ2-1; possible D gene TRBD2, 6 bases. V dropped 0 bases and J dropped 0 bases, with 9 bases sitting between them. In germline, CDR1 is LGHNA, CDR2 YSLEER. The CDR3 contains 16 residues. This chain's CDR3 is CASSQDGGSSYNEQFF. CDR3 DNA sequence: TGCGCCAGCAGCCAAGATGGGGGGAGCTCCTACAATGAGCAGTTCTTC.

The CDR3 loop reads CASSVGFSVLGAFF. The DNA for the CDR3 is TGTGCCAGCAGTGTGGGTTTTTCGGTACTCGGAGCTTTCTTT. This chain uses TRBV12-3 or TRBV12-4 with TRBJ1-1; D call uncertain. The ends were cut back, 5 bases at V and 10 bases at J, with 20 bases in the middle. The CDR3 has 14 amino acids.

This clonotype was detected a few times. The V gene is TRBV7-2, the J gene TRBJ2-3, with a tentative D call TRBD2 (6 bases). CDR1 and CDR2 from the germline V gene are SGHTA and FQGNSA. V lost 7 bases and J lost 2, with 25 bases in between. This CDR3 is built from 18 residues. The CDR3 nucleotides read TGTGCCAGCATCAGTAGAGGACTACCCTCCGTCAACACAGATACGCAGTATTTT. It yields the protein CASISRGLPSVNTDTQYF.

This clonotype appeared many times. The rearrangement uses TRBV20-1 and TRBJ1-1; D might be TRBD1 (5 bases). Germline assignment: CDR1 DFQATT and CDR2 SNEGSKA (reference sequence). V dropped 3 bases and J dropped 2 bases, with 7 bases sitting between them. This CDR3 has 12 residues. The CDR3 nucleotides read TGCAGTGCTAGCGGGGGAAACACTGAAGCTTTCTTT. Its translation is CSASGGNTEAFF.

A few counts support this clonotype. The CDR3 sequence is CASRTSGGPKGEQYF. The DNA of the CDR3 is TGTGCCAGCAGAACAAGTGGGGGACCCAAGGGCGAGCAGTACTTC. The chain joins TRBV6-5 to TRBJ2-7; D may correspond to TRBD1 or TRBD2 (5 bases each). The germline V gene encodes CDR1 MNHEY and CDR2 SVGAGI. The CDR3 sequence is 15 residues long. V gave up 6 bases and J gave up 6 bases, with 21 bases separating them.

This clonotype was seen a handful of times. The V and J genes are TRBV7-8 and TRBJ2-4; 11 positions agree with TRBD1. Germline V CDR1 and CDR2: SGHVS, FQNEAQ. V shed 0 bases and J 6 bases; nucleotides not matched to a gene: 7. CDR3 length: 17 residues. CDR3 region: CASSLAALGTGGNIQYF. CDR3 nucleotides: TGTGCCAGCAGCTTAGCGGCCTTGGGGACAGGGGGAAACATTCAGTACTTC.

The V and J genes are TRBV7-9 and TRBJ2-4, with TRBD2 matching 8 bases. V dropped 1 base and J dropped 14; count of bases not matched to a gene: 7. CDR1 is SEHNR, CDR2 FQNEAQ, per germline (reference sequence). The CDR3 is made up of 13 amino acids. CDR3 in DNA: TGTGCCAGCAGCTTAGAGGATAGCGGGGCCAAGTACTTC. It specifies CASSLEDSGAKYF.

The table lists this clonotype with a few counts. The chain uses TRBV5-4 and TRBJ2-7, with a tentative D call TRBD2 (7 bases). CDR1 SGHNT and CDR2 YYREEE come from the germline V gene (reference sequence). Trimming left V 4 bases short and J 1 base short, with 15 bases between. CDR3 size: 15 residues. CDR3 region: CASSRDYQGSYEQYF. CDR3 DNA: TGTGCCAGCAGCCGGGACTACCAGGGGTCCTACGAGCAGTACTTC.

The chain has TRBV10-3 and TRBJ2-7, with D possibly TRBD2 on 5 matching bases. The germline CDR1 and CDR2 sequences are ENHRY and SYGVKD. The CDR3 extends over 14 amino acids. The ends were cut back, 2 bases at V and 5 bases at J, with 13 bases in the middle. CDR3 bases: TGTGCCATCAGTGAGGAGGGCAGGAGCCACGAGCAGTACTTC. Its protein is CAISEEGRSHEQYF.

V usage is TRBV29-1 and J usage is TRBJ2-1; D may be TRBD1 (6 bases). There are 13 residues in the CDR3. Germline CDR1 reads SQVTM; CDR2 reads ANQGSEA. V gave up 6 bases and J gave up 4 bases, with 13 bases separating them. The CDR3 loop reads CSVTSDRYNEQFF. In DNA, the CDR3 is TGCAGCGTGACCTCGGACAGATACAATGAGCAGTTCTTC.

This chain uses TRBV7-2 with TRBJ1-1, with D uncertain. From germline, CDR1 is SGHTA and CDR2 FQGNSA. Trimming removed 1 base at V and 2 bases at J, with 8 bases between. The CDR3 runs to 14 residues. The CDR3 nucleotides are TGTGCCAGCAGCTTAGGGTGGGGAAACACTGAAGCTTTCTTT. It is translated as CASSLGWGNTEAFF.